This T cell receptor beta chain stems from a study of glioma-infiltrating T cells after dendritic cell vaccination. Study background: Three intradermal dendritic cell vaccine injections were given every two weeks. Study-wide points: Higher TCR clonality did not directly relate to longer survival.

This clone was detected once. As yet, its antigen is unknown. Sequencing was performed with immunoSEQ multiplex PCR; in TCRdb, only in-frame clones are kept and a portion is missing. The top ten clones hold 2.2% of a sample with tens of thousands of clones, 90% to 95% of them seen once. The germline V gene has CDR1 SNHLY and CDR2 FYNNEI. V shed 7 bases and J shed 7 bases, with 13 bases lying between them. The length of the CDR3 is 13 residues. The V gene is TRBV2, the J gene TRBJ2-2; D is perhaps TRBD2 (5 bases). The specimen was blood, collected before dendritic cell vaccination. The receptor was isolated from a human donor with glioblastoma. The DNA for the CDR3 is TGTGCCAGCACCAGCATACGGGGCGGGGAGCTGTTTTTT. Protein: CASTSIRGGELFF.